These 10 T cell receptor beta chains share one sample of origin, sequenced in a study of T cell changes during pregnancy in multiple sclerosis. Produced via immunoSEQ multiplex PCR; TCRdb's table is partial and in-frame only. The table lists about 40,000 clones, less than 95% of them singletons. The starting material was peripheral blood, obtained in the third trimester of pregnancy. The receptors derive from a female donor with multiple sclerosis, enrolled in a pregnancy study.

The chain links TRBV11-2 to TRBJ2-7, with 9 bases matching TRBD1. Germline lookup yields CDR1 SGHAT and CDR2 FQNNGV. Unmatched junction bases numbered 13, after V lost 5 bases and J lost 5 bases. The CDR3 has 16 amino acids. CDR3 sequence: CASSRDLGQGTDEQYF. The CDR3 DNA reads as TGTGCCAGCAGCCGAGATTTGGGACAGGGCACCGACGAGCAGTACTTC.

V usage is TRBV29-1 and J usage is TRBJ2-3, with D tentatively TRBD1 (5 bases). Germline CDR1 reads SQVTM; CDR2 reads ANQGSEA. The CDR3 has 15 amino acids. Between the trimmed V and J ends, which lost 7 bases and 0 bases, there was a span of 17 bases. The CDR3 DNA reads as TGCAGCGCCGCCAGCAGGGATTATAGCACAGATACGCAGTATTTT. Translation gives CSAASRDYSTDTQYF.

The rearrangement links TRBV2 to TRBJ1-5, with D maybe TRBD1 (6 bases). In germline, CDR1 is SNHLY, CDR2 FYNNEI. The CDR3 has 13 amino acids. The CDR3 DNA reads TGTGCTTCCGGGACAATTAATAATCAGCCCCAGCATTTT. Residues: CASGTINNQPQHF.

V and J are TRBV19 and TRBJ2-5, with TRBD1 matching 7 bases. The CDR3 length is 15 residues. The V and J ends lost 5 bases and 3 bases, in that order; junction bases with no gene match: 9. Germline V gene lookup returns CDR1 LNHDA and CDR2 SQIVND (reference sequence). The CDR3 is CASSVASGQKETQYF. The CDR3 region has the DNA TGTGCCAGTAGTGTAGCGTCGGGACAGAAAGAGACCCAGTACTTC. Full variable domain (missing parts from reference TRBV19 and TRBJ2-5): DGGITQSPKYLFRKEGQNVTLSCEQNLNHDAMYWYRQDPGQGLRLIYYSQIVNDFQKGDIAEGYSVSREKKESFPLTVTSAQKNPTAFYLCASSVASGQKETQYFGPGTRLLVL.

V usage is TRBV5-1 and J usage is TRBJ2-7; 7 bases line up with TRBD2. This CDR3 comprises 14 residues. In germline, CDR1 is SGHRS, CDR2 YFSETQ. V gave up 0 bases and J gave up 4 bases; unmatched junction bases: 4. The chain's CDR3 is CASSLESGIYEQYF. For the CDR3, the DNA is TGCGCCAGCAGCTTGGAGAGCGGGATTTACGAGCAGTACTTC.

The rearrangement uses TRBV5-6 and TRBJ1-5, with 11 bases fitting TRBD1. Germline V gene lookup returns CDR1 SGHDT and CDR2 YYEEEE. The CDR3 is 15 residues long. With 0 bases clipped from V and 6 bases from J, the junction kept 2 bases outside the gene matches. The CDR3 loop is CASSLGTGGFQPQHF. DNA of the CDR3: TGTGCCAGCAGCTTGGGGACAGGGGGCTTTCAGCCCCAGCATTTT.

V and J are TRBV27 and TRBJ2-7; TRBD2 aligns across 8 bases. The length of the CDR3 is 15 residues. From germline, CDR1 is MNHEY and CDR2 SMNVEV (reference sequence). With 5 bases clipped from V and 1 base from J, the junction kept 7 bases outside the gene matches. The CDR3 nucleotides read TGTGCCAGCAGTCCCCTAACTAGCGGATCCTACGAGCAGTACTTC. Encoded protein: CASSPLTSGSYEQYF.

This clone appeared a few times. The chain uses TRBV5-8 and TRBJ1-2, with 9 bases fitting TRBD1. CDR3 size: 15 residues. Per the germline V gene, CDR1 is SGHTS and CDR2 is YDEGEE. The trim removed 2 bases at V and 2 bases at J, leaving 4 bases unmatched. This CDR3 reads CASSFVGQGNYGYTF. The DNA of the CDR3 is TGTGCCAGCAGCTTTGTTGGACAGGGGAACTATGGCTACACCTTC.

As DNA, the CDR3 is TGTGCCAGCAGTTCGCGGAGGTACAATGAGCAGTTCTTC. Residues: CASSSRRYNEQFF. This sequence joins TRBV5-6 and TRBJ2-1; tentatively, D is TRBD2 (5 bases). The germline V gene encodes CDR1 SGHDT and CDR2 YYEEEE. V lost 5 bases and J 4 bases, leaving 10 bases between the germline ends. This CDR3 is 13 amino acids long.

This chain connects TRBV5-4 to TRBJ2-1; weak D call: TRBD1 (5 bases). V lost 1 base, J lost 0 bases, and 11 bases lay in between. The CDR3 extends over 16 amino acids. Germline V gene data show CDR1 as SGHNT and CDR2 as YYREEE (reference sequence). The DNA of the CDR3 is TGTGCCAGCAGCTTGCGCAGGACAAGCTCCTACAATGAGCAGTTCTTC. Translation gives CASSLRRTSSYNEQFF.